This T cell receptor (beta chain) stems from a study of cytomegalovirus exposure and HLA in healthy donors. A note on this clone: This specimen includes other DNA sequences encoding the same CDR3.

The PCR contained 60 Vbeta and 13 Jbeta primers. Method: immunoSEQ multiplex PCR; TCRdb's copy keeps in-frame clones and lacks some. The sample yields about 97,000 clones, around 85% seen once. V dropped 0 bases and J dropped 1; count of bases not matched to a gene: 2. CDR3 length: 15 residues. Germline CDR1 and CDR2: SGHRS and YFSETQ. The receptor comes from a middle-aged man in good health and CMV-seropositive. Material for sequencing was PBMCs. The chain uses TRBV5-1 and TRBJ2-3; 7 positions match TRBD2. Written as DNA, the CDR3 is TGCGCCAGCAGCTTGGGGCTAGCGGGCACAGATACGCAGTATTTT. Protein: CASSLGLAGTDTQYF.